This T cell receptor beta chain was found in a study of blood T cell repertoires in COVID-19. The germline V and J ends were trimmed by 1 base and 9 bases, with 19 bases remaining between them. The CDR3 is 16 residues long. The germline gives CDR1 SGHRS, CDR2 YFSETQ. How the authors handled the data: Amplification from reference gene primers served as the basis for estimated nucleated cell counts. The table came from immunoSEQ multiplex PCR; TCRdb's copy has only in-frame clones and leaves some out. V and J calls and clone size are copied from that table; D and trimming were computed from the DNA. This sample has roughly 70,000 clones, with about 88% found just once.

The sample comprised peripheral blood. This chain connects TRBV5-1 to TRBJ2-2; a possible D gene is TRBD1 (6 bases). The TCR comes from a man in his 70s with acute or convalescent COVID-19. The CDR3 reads CASSLSRQAVGRELFF. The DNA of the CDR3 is TGCGCCAGCAGCTTGTCCCGACAGGCCGTAGGCCGGGAGCTGTTTTTT.